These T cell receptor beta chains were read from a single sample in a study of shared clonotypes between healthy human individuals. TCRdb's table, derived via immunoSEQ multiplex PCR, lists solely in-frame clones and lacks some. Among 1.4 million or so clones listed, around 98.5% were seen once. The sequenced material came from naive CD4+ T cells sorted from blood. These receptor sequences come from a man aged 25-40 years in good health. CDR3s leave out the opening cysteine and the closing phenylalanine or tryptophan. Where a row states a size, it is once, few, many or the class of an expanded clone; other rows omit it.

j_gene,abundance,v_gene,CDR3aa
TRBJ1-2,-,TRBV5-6,ASSWGRDRVLYGYT
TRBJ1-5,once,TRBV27,ASSMTASRPQH
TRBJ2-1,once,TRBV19,ASSFPQGNEQF
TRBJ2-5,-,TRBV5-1,ASSLIRLTSGKETQY
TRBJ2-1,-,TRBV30,AWSGREGTYNEQF
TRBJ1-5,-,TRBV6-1,ASSEKGLNQPQH
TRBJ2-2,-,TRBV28,ASISGSRAGELF
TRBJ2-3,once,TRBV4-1,ASSQVLGWFTQY
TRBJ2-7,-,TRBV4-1,ASSRQQGLVVEQY
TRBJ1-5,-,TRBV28,ASRSLGQPQH
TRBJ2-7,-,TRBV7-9,ASSLAGALDEQY
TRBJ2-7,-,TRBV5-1,ASRSGQAEYEQY
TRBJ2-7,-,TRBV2,ASSPGTPAYEQY
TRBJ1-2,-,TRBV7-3,ASSPDGTGGYGYT
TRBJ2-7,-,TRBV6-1,ASSELSAGNYEQY
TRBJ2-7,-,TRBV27,ASSYTTGISYEQY
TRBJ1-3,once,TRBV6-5,ASSSFTGNLVSTIY
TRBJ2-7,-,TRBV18,AAGQGPYEQY
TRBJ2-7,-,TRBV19,ASSISVTGGSEQY
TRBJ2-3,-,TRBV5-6,ASSIGSTDTQY
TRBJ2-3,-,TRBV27,ASSSLRTDTQY
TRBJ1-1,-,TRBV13,ASQRDGRMNTEAF
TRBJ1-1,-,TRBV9,ASSPQTGVGTEAF
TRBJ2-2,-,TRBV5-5,ASSWQLTGTYTGELF
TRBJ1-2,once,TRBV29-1,SVASGTGYGYT
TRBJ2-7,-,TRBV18,ASSSLGLAGPVDEQY
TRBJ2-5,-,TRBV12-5,ASGLGILAGETQY
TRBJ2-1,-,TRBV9,ASSTRTSGTRLSTYNEQF
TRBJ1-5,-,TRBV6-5,ASSYLPGQPQH
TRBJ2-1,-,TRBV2,ASSEGGVSNEQF
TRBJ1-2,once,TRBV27,ASRPWGEWDSGYT
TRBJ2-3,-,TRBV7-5,ARSNHRDRYIDTQY
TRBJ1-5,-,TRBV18,ASSPDRGQQPQH
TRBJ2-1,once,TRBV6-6,ASSQQGIVSYNEQF
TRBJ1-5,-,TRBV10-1,ASGTGNQPQH
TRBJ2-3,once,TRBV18,ASSPQPNTDTQY
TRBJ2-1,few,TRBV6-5,ASSYWSGGGDEQF
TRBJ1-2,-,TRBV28,ASSLLRAFYGYT
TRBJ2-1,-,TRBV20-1,SARRNNEQF
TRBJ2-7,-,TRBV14,ASSRGQGTVYEQY
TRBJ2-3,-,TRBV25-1,ASSESGRAPTDTQY
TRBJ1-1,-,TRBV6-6,ASSQKGPYTEAF
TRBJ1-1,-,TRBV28,ASSIRPITGATEAF
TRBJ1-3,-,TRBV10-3,AISESGQLSGNTIY
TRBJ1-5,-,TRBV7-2,ASSPSNQPQH
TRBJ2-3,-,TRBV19,ASSRGLSTDTQY
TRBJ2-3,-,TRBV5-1,ASRRRDGMMRTGTDTQY
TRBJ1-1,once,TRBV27,ASTPTQGAYTEAF
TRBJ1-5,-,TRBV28,ASSAAGNQPQH
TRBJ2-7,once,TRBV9,ASSPYGQGGNEQY
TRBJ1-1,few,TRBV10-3,AISEWDEAF
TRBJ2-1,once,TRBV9,ASSAASGRAHEQF
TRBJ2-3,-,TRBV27,ASSSRWRSDTQY
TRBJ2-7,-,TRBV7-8,ASSVPGQGSWEQY
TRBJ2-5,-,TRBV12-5,ASGQGTSGRAGQETQY